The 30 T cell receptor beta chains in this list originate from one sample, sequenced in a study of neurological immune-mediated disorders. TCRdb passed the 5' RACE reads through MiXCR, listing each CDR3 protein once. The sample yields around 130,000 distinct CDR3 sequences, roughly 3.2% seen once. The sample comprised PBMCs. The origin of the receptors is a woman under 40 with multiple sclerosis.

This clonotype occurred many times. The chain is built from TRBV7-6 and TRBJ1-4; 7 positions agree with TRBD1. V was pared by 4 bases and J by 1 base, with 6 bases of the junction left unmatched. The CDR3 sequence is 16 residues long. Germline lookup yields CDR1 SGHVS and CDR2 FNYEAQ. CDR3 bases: TGTGCCAGCAGCTCCGTAGGGGGCCTAACTAATGAAAAACTGTTTTTT. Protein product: CASSSVGGLTNEKLFF.

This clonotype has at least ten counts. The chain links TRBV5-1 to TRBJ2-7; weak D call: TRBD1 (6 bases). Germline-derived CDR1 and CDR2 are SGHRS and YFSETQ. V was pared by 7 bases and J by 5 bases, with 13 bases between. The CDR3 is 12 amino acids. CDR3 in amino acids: CASGTGWNEQYF. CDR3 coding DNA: TGCGCCAGCGGTACAGGGTGGAACGAGCAGTACTTC.

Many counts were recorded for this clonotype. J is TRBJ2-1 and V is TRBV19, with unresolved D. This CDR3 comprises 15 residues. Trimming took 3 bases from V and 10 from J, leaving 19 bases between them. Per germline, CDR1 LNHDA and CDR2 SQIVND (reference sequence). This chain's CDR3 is CASSIVGTTGWEQFF. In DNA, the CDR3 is TGTGCCAGTAGTATCGTGGGAACCACGGGTTGGGAGCAGTTCTTC.

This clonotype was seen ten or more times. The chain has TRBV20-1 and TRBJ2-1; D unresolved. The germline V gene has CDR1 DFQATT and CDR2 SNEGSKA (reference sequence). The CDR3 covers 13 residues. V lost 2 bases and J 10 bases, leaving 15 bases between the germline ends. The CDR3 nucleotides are TGCAGTGCTAGAACCGTCGGCACGTTCGAGCAGTTCTTC. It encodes CSARTVGTFEQFF.

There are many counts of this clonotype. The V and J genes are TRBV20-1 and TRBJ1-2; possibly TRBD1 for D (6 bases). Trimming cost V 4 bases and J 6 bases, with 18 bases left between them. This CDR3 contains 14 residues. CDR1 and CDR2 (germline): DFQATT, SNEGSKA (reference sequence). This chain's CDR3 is CSANPTDRRNGYTF. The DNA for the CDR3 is TGCAGTGCTAACCCCACCGACAGGAGGAATGGCTACACCTTC.

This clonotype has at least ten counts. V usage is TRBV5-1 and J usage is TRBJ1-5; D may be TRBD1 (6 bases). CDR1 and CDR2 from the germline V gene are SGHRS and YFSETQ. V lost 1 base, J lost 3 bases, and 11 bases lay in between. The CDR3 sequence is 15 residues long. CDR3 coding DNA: TGCGCCAGCAGCTTGCTGGGGGCCGCCAATCAGCCCCAGCATTTT. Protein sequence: CASSLLGAANQPQHF.

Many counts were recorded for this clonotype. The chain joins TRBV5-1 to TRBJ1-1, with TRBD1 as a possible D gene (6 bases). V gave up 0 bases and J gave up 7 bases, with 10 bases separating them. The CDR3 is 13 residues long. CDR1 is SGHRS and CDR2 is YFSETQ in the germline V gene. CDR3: CASSLGTQGEAFF. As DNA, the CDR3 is TGCGCCAGCAGCTTGGGGACACAGGGTGAAGCTTTCTTT. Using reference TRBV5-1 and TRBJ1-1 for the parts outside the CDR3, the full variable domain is KAGVTQTPRYLIKTRGQQVTLSCSPISGHRSVSWYQQTPGQGLQFLFEYFSETQRNKGNFPGRFSGRQFSNSRSEMNVSTLELGDSALYLCASSLGTQGEAFFGQGTRLTVV.

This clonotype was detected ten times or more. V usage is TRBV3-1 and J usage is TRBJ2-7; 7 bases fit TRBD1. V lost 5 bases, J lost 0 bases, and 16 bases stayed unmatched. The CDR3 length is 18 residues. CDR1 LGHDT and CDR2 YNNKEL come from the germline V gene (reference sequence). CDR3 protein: CASSSIDRVGSSSYEQYF. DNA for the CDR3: TGTGCCAGCAGCTCTATCGACAGGGTCGGATCGAGCTCCTACGAGCAGTACTTC.

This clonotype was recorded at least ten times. DNA of the CDR3: TGCGCCAGCAGCTTGGTACCGCGGGGAGCCTACAATGAGCAGTTCTTC. Its translation is CASSLVPRGAYNEQFF. V and J are TRBV5-1 and TRBJ2-1, with a possible D match to TRBD2 (6 bases). In germline, CDR1 is SGHRS, CDR2 YFSETQ. The CDR3 runs 16 residues. V was cut by 0 bases and J by 2 bases, with 12 bases left in between. Filled out from reference TRBV5-1 and TRBJ2-1, the complete variable domain reads KAGVTQTPRYLIKTRGQQVTLSCSPISGHRSVSWYQQTPGQGLQFLFEYFSETQRNKGNFPGRFSGRQFSNSRSEMNVSTLELGDSALYLCASSLVPRGAYNEQFFGPGTRLTVL.

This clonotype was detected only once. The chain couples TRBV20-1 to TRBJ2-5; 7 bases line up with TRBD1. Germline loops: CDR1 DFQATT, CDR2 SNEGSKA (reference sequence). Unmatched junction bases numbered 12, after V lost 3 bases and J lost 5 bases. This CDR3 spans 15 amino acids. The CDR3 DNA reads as TGCAGTGCTAGTGAGGGGGCCCTCTCTTGGGAGACCCAGTACTTC. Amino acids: CSASEGALSWETQYF.

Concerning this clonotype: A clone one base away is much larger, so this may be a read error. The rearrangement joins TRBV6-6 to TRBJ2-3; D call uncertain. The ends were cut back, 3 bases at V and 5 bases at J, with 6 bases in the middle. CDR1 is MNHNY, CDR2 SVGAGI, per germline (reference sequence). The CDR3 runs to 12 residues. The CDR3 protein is CASSYWVDTQYF. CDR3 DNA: TGTGCCAGCAGTTATTGGGTAGATACGCAGTATTTT.

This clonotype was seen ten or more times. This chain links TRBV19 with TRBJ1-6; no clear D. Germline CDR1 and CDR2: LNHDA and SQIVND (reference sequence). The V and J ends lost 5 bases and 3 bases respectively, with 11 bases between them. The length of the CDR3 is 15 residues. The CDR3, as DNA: TGTGCCAGTAGTCTAACTTCCTTCTATAATTCACCCCTCCACTTT. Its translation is CASSLTSFYNSPLHF.

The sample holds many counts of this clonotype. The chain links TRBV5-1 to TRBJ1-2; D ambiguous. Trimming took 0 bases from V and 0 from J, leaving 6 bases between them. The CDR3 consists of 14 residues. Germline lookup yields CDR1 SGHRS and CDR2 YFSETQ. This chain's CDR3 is CASSLGGPNYGYTF. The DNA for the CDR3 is TGCGCCAGCAGCTTGGGCGGACCTAACTATGGCTACACCTTC. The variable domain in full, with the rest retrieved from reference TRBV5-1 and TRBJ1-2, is KAGVTQTPRYLIKTRGQQVTLSCSPISGHRSVSWYQQTPGQGLQFLFEYFSETQRNKGNFPGRFSGRQFSNSRSEMNVSTLELGDSALYLCASSLGGPNYGYTFGSGTRLTVV.

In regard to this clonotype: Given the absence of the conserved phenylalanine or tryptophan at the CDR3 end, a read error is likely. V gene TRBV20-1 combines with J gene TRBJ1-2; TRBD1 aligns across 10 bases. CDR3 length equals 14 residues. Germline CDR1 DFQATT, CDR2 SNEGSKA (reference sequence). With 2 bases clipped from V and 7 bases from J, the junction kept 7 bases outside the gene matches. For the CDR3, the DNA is TGCAGTGCTAGAACGACAGGGGGCGCAGGTGGCTACACCAAC. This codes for CSARTTGGAGGYTN.

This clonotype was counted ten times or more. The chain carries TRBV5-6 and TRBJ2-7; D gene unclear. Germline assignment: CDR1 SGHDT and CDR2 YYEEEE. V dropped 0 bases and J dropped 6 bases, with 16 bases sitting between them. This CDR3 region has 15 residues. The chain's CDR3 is CASSLGSRRSSEQYF. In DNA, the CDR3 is TGTGCCAGCAGCTTGGGATCGCGCAGAAGTTCCGAGCAGTACTTC.

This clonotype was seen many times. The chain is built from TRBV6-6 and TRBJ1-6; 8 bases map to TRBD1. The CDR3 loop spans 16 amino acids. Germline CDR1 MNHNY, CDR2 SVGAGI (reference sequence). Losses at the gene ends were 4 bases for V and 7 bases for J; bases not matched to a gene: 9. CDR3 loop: CASSSPQWTGNSPLHF. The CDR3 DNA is TGTGCCAGCAGTTCCCCCCAGTGGACAGGGAATTCACCCCTCCACTTT.

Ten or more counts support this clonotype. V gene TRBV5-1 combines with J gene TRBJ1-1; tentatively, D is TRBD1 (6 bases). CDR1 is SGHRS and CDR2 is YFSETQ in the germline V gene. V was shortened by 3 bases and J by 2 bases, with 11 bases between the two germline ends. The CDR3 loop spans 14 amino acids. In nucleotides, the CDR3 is TGCGCCAGCAGCTGGGGGACACTTAACACTGAAGCTTTCTTT. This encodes CASSWGTLNTEAFF.

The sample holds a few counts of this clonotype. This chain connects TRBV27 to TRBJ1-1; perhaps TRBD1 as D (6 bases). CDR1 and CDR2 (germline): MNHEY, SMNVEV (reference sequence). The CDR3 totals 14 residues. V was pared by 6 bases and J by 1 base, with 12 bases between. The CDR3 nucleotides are TGTGCCAGCAGGGCCGACAGGCCGAACACTGAAGCTTTCTTT. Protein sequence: CASRADRPNTEAFF.

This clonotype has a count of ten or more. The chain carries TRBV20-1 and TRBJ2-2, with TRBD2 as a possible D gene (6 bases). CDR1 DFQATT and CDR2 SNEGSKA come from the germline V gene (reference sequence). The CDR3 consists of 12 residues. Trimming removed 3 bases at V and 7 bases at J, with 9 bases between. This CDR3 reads CSASRRVGELFF. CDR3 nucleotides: TGCAGTGCTAGCCGGAGGGTCGGGGAGCTGTTTTTT.

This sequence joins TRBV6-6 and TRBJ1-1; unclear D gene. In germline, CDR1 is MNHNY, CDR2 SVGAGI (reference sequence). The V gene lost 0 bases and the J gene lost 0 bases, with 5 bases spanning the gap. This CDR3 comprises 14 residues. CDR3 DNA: TGTGCCAGCAGTTACTCGGTTCTGAACACTGAAGCTTTCTTT. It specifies CASSYSVLNTEAFF.

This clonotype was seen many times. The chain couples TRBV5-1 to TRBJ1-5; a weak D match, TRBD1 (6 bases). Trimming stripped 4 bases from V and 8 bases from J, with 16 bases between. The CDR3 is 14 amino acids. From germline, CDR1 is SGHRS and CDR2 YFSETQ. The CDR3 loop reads CASSLGRAGEPQHF. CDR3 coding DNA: TGCGCCAGCAGCCTGGGCAGGGCAGGGGAGCCCCAGCATTTT.

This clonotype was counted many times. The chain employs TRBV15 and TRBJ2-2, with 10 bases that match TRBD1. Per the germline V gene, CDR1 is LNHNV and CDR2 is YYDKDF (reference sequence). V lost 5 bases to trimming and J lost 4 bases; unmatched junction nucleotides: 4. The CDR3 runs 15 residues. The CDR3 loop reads CATSGTGVTTGELFF. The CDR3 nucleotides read TGTGCCACCAGCGGGACAGGGGTTACCACCGGGGAGCTGTTTTTT.

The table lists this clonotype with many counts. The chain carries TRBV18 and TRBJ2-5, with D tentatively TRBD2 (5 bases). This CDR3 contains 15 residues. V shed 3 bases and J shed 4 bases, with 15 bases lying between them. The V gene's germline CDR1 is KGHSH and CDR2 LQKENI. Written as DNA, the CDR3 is TGTGCCAGCTCACCGTCCGCGGGTGGCTCAGAGACCCAGTACTTC. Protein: CASSPSAGGSETQYF.

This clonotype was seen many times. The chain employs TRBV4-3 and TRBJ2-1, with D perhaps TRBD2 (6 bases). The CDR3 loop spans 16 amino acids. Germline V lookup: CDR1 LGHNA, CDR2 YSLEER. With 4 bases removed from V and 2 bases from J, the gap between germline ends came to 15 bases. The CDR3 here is CASSRSWGEAYNEQFF. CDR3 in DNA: TGCGCCAGCAGCCGCTCTTGGGGGGAGGCCTACAATGAGCAGTTCTTC.

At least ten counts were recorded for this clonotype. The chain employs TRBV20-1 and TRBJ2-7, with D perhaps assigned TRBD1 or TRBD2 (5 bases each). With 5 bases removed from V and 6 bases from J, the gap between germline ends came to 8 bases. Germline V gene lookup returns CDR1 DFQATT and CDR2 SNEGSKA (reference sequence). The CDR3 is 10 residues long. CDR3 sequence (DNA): TGCAGTGCTGGGGGACGCGAGCAGTACTTC. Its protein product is CSAGGREQYF.

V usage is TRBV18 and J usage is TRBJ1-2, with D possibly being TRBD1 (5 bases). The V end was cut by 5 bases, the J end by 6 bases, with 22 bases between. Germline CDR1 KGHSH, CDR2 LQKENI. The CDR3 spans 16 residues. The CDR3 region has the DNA TGTGCCAGCTCAACGAAGAGGGGTTTCGTGCAGGATGGCTACACCTTC. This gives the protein CASSTKRGFVQDGYTF.

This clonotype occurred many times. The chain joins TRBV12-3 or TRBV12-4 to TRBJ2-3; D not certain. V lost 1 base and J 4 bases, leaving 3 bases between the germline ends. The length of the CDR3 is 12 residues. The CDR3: CASSLGADTQYF. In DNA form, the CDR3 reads TGTGCCAGCAGTTTAGGGGCAGATACGCAGTATTTT.

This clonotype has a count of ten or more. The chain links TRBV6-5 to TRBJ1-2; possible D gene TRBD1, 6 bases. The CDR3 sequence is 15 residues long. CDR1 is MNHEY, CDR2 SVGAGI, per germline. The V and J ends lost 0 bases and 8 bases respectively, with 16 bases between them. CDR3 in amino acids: CASSYSGPTGRGYTF. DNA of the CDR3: TGTGCCAGCAGTTACTCGGGACCGACAGGTCGGGGCTACACCTTC.

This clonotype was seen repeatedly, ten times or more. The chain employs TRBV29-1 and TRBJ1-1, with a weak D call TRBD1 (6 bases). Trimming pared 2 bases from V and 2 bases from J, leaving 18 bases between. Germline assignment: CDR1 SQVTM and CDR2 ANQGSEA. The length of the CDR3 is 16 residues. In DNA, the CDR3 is TGCAGCGTTGAATTAGCATTGGACAGCCCAAACACTGAAGCTTTCTTT. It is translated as CSVELALDSPNTEAFF.

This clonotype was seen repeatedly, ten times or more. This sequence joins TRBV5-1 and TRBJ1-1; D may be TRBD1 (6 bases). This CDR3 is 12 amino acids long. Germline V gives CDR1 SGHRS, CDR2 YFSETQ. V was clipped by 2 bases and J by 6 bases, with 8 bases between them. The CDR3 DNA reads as TGCGCCAGCAGCTTCAGGGGCGCTGAAGCTTTCTTT. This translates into CASSFRGAEAFF.